The 15 T cell receptor beta chains given below trace back to one sample, sequenced in a study of cytomegalovirus exposure and HLA in healthy donors. Sequenced by immunoSEQ multiplex PCR; TCRdb stores in-frame clones only, minus some. Found here are 300,000 to 400,000 clones, roughly 90% of them singletons; the top ten hold under 0.95%. The source material was PBMCs. These receptors came from a woman between 18 and 29 years old in good health and CMV-seronegative.

The chain is built from TRBV9 and TRBJ2-5; perhaps TRBD1 as D (7 bases). V was clipped by 0 bases and J by 7 bases, with 13 bases between them. The CDR3 is 14 residues long. Germline V gene lookup returns CDR1 SGDLS and CDR2 YYNGEE. The CDR3 DNA reads as TGTGCCAGCAGCGTAGAACTAGCAGGGGGGACCCAGTACTTC. Amino acids: CASSVELAGGTQYF.

This sequence joins TRBV7-3 and TRBJ2-1, with 8 bases identical to TRBD1. CDR3 length: 11 amino acids. The V segment lost 4 bases and the J segment 12 bases; nucleotides outside the gene matches: 2. Germline CDR1 and CDR2: SGHTA and FQGTGA. CDR3 region: CASSSTGVQFF. The CDR3 DNA reads TGTGCCAGCAGCTCGACAGGGGTGCAGTTCTTC.

The chain has TRBV5-1 and TRBJ2-7; TRBD2 aligns across 13 bases. The CDR3 has 15 amino acids. CDR1 SGHRS and CDR2 YFSETQ come from the germline V gene. Trimming took 4 bases from V and 3 from J; bases not matched to a gene: 4. CDR3 DNA sequence: TGCGCCAGCAGCCGGACTAGCGGGAGTAACTACGAGCAGTACTTC. Translated, it gives CASSRTSGSNYEQYF.

The rearrangement links TRBV7-9 to TRBJ2-1, with TRBD1 identical over 7 bases. With V trimmed by 0 bases and J by 7 bases, 9 bases remained unmatched. This CDR3 comprises 16 residues. Germline CDR1 SEHNR, CDR2 FQNEAQ (reference sequence). CDR3 protein: CASSLAVDRFLNEQFF. CDR3 DNA: TGTGCCAGCAGCTTAGCCGTGGACAGGTTTTTGAATGAGCAGTTCTTC.

This clone has a single count. V and J are TRBV2 and TRBJ2-5, with no clear D. V lost 1 base to trimming and J lost 2 bases, with 8 bases between them. Per the germline V gene, CDR1 is SNHLY and CDR2 is FYNNEI. This CDR3 region has 14 residues. The CDR3 region has the DNA TGTGCCAGCAGTGAAGTGGGCAGGCAAGAGACCCAGTACTTC. This gives the protein CASSEVGRQETQYF.

This clone was seen only once. The gene calls are TRBV7-9 and TRBJ2-2, with 8 bases lining up with TRBD2. Germline V gene lookup returns CDR1 SEHNR and CDR2 FQNEAQ (reference sequence). This CDR3 has 16 residues. With V trimmed by 5 bases and J by 5 bases, 10 bases remained unmatched. The CDR3 DNA reads TGTGCCAGCAGCAAACGAGCGGGAGAGGGGACCGGGGAGCTGTTTTTT. This encodes CASSKRAGEGTGELFF.

The chain combines TRBV25-1 with TRBJ1-4; D is ambiguous. Trimming shortened V by 5 bases and J by 0 bases, and 10 bases separated the two germline ends. The CDR3 has 15 residues. Germline V gene lookup returns CDR1 MGHDK and CDR2 SYGVNS. CDR3 sequence: CASSSTEATNEKLFF. In nucleotides, the CDR3 is TGTGCCAGCAGTTCCACTGAGGCAACTAATGAAAAACTGTTTTTT. The complete variable domain, with remaining parts taken from reference TRBV25-1 and TRBJ1-4, reads EADIYQTPRYLVIGTGKKITLECSQTMGHDKMYWYQQDPGMELHLIHYSYGVNSTEKGDLSSESTVSRIRTEHFPLTLESARPSHTSQYLCASSSTEATNEKLFFGSGTQLSVL.

V gene TRBV15 combines with J gene TRBJ2-5; TRBD2 matches 7 bases. CDR3 length: 15 amino acids. Germline V gives CDR1 LNHNV, CDR2 YYDKDF (reference sequence). Germline trimming cut 0 bases from V and 4 bases from J; bases unmatched to any gene: 5. CDR3 nucleotide sequence: TGTGCCACCAGCAGAGATCTTGGGGGGGGAGAGACCCAGTACTTC. Translation gives CATSRDLGGGETQYF.

In nucleotides, the CDR3 is TGTGCCAGCAGTTTAGCGGGAGGGGAAGAGCAGTACTTC. Encoded protein: CASSLAGGEEQYF. V is TRBV27 and J is TRBJ2-7; TRBD2 aligns across 9 bases. V was pared by 2 bases and J by 7 bases, with 3 bases of the junction left unmatched. The CDR3 extends over 13 amino acids. Germline lookup yields CDR1 MNHEY and CDR2 SMNVEV (reference sequence).

The V and J genes are TRBV7-8 and TRBJ1-5, with 10 bases aligning to TRBD1. The germline V gene has CDR1 SGHVS and CDR2 FQNEAQ. The V and J ends lost 0 bases and 6 bases, in that order; junction bases with no gene match: 8. The CDR3 consists of 17 residues. The CDR3 sequence is CASSLAGQGSLLQPQHF. Written as DNA, the CDR3 is TGTGCCAGCAGCTTAGCGGGACAGGGGAGTTTACTTCAGCCCCAGCATTTT.

The gene calls are TRBV6-1 and TRBJ2-7; 8 bases align to TRBD2. V trimming: 3 bases; J trimming: 4 bases; junction bases outside the gene matches: 8. Germline V gene lookup returns CDR1 MNHNS and CDR2 SASEGT. The CDR3 runs to 15 residues. The CDR3 nucleotides read TGTGCCAGCAGTGAGGGTAGCGGGATGGTTTACGAGCAGTACTTC. Amino acid sequence: CASSEGSGMVYEQYF.

This clone showed up just once. The V and J genes are TRBV28 and TRBJ1-1; TRBD1 matches 8 bases. Losses at the gene ends were 3 bases for V and 4 bases for J; bases not matched to a gene: 4. The CDR3 extends over 14 amino acids. CDR1 is MDHEN and CDR2 is SYDVKM in the germline V gene. The CDR3 sequence: CASSFRGRVTEAFF. In nucleotides, the CDR3 is TGTGCCAGCAGTTTCAGGGGGCGCGTCACTGAAGCTTTCTTT.

The genes are TRBV19 and TRBJ2-3; TRBD2 agrees at 10 bases. V lost 8 bases and J lost 1; bases outside the gene matches: 0. The CDR3 loop spans 13 amino acids. CDR1 is LNHDA, CDR2 SQIVND, per germline (reference sequence). The CDR3 region has the DNA TGTGCCAGTGGGACTAGCGGCACAGATACGCAGTATTTT. Residues: CASGTSGTDTQYF.

The chain links TRBV13 to TRBJ1-2; a weak D match, TRBD1 (5 bases). The CDR3 is 13 residues long. Germline V gene data show CDR1 as PRHDT and CDR2 as FYEKMQ (reference sequence). V was trimmed by 5 bases and J by 2 bases, leaving 9 bases between them. The CDR3 here is CASSQTANYGYTF. CDR3 nucleotides: TGTGCCAGCAGCCAGACAGCGAACTATGGCTACACCTTC. Variable domain in full (rest from reference TRBV13 and TRBJ1-2): AAGVIQSPRHLIKEKRETATLKCYPIPRHDTVYWYQQGPGQDPQFLISFYEKMQSDKGSIPDRFSAQQFSDYHSELNMSSLELGDSALYFCASSQTANYGYTFGSGTRLTVV.

The chain carries TRBV30 and TRBJ2-7; D may be TRBD2 (6 bases). Germline V CDR1 and CDR2: GTSNPN, SVGIG (reference sequence). Trimming left V 2 bases short and J 5 bases short, with 19 bases between. The CDR3 covers 15 residues. Here the CDR3 reads CAWSPFSGGRHEQYF. Here the CDR3 DNA reads TGTGCCTGGAGTCCCTTCTCTGGAGGGAGACACGAGCAGTACTTC.